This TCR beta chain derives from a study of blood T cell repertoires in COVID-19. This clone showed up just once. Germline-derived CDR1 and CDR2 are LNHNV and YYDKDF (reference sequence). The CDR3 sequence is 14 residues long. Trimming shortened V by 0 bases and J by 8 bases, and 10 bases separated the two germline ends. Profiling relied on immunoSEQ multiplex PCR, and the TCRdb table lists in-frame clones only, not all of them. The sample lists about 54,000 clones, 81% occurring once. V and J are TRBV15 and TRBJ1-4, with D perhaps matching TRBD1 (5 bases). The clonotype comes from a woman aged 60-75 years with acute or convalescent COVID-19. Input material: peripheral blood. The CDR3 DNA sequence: TGTGCCACCAGCAGAGATAGGGGCGACGAAAAACTGTTTTTT. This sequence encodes CATSRDRGDEKLFF.